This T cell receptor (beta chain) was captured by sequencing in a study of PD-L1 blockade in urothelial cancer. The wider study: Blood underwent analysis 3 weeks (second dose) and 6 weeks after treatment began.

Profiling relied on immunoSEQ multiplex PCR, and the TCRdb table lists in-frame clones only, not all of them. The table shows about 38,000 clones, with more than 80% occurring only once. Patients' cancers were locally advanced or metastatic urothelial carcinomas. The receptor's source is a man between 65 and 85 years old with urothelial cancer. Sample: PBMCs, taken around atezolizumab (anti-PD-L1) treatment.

The CDR3 region is CASSLDRTFQETQYF. DNA of the CDR3: TGTGCCAGCAGCTTGGACAGAACGTTCCAAGAGACCCAGTACTTC. The chain recombines TRBV5-5 with TRBJ2-5; D not certain. Per the germline V gene, CDR1 is SGHKS and CDR2 is YYEKEE (reference sequence). This CDR3 spans 15 amino acids. Trimming took 0 bases from V and 1 from J, leaving 10 bases between them.